This entry lists 15 T cell receptor beta chains sequenced from one sample in a study of beta chain features in type 1 diabetes. The authors reverse transcribed all of the isolated RNA, so sequencing captured expressed TCRB transcripts. Data came from immunoSEQ multiplex PCR; TCRdb stores just in-frame clones and leaves some out. Altogether about 220,000 clones are present, approximately 10% being singletons, with the ten largest covering 1% to 1.5%. Sequenced input: central memory CD4+ T cells from blood. The receptors shown here come from a man younger than 35 in good health.

This clone was counted between two and nine times. Since a much larger clone is just one base distant, this may be a read error. Other DNA sequences in this specimen translate into the identical CDR3. The gene calls are TRBV7-9 and TRBJ2-5, with D uncertain. The CDR3 runs to 12 residues. Germline V gene data show CDR1 as SEHNR and CDR2 as FQNEAQ (reference sequence). V lost 1 base and J 5 bases, leaving 5 bases between the germline ends. The CDR3 sequence is CASSLVGETQYF. In DNA, the CDR3 is TGTGCCAGCAGCTTAGTTGGGGAGACCCAGTACTTC. The variable domain in full, with the rest retrieved from reference TRBV7-9 and TRBJ2-5, is DTGVSQNPRHKITKRGQNVTFRCDPISEHNRLYWYRQTLGQGPEFLTYFQNEAQLEKSRLLSDRFSAERPKGSFSTLEIQRTEQGDSAMYLCASSLVGETQYFGPGTRLLVL.

In this sample, this clone turned up a few times. This sequence joins TRBV5-4 and TRBJ2-1; tentatively, D is TRBD1 (6 bases). Trimming stripped 4 bases from V and 2 bases from J, with 7 bases between. Germline CDR1 reads SGHNT; CDR2 reads YYREEE (reference sequence). The CDR3 is 13 residues long. The CDR3 DNA follows: TGTGCCAGCAGCCGGGACACCTACAATGAGCAGTTCTTC. Residues: CASSRDTYNEQFF.

The gene calls are TRBV2 and TRBJ2-1; D is perhaps TRBD1 (5 bases). V gave up 6 bases and J gave up 3 bases, with 9 bases separating them. From germline, CDR1 is SNHLY and CDR2 FYNNEI. The CDR3 totals 13 residues. The CDR3 nucleotides read TGTGCCAGCAGCCTGACAGTCTACAATGAGCAGTTCTTC. Translated, it gives CASSLTVYNEQFF.

The chain has TRBV4-3 and TRBJ1-4; 9 bases align to TRBD1. Germline CDR1 is LGHNA and CDR2 is YSLEER. Unmatched junction bases numbered 11, after V lost 1 base and J lost 8 bases. The CDR3 is 17 amino acids. The CDR3 DNA reads TGCGCCAGCAGCCAAGCATCAACAGGGGGCGGTCGGGAAAAACTGTTTTTT. It yields the protein CASSQASTGGGREKLFF.

This clone was counted only a few times. The CDR3 region has the DNA TGCGCCAGCAGCCAAGGCCCGGGAGCCCGCACAGATACGCAGTATTTT. It yields the protein CASSQGPGARTDTQYF. The chain uses TRBV4-1 and TRBJ2-3, with D perhaps matching TRBD2 (6 bases). The V gene lost 1 base and the J gene lost 1 base, with 12 bases spanning the gap. Germline lookup yields CDR1 MGHRA and CDR2 YSYEKL. This CDR3 spans 16 amino acids.

The gene calls are TRBV7-2 and TRBJ2-5, with TRBD2 as a possible D gene (6 bases). Deletions cut 1 base from V and 6 bases from J, with 12 bases between. Germline loops: CDR1 SGHTA, CDR2 FQGNSA. CDR3 length: 14 amino acids. The CDR3 DNA reads as TGTGCCAGCAGCTTAGAAAAGGGGAGGCAGACCCAGTACTTC. Its protein product is CASSLEKGRQTQYF.

This clone was observed a few times. The chain combines TRBV6-5 with TRBJ2-7; 8 bases fit TRBD1. The germline CDR1 and CDR2 sequences are MNHEY and SVGAGI. The CDR3 runs 14 residues. The V and J ends lost 6 bases and 0 bases, in that order; junction bases with no gene match: 4. In nucleotides, the CDR3 is TGTGCCAGCAGGGTGACAGGGGCCTCCTACGAGCAGTACTTC. Translation: CASRVTGASYEQYF.

J is TRBJ2-3 and V is TRBV2; 9 nucleotides line up with TRBD2. The CDR3 sequence is 15 residues long. With 5 bases clipped from V and 4 bases from J, the junction kept 7 bases outside the gene matches. Germline V lookup: CDR1 SNHLY, CDR2 FYNNEI. CDR3 in amino acids: CASSPLAGGADTQYF. The CDR3 region has the DNA TGTGCCAGCAGTCCACTAGCGGGTGGGGCAGATACGCAGTATTTT.

The CDR3 loop reads CASSPRSDRGGTEAFF. As DNA, the CDR3 is TGTGCCAGCAGCCCCAGATCGGACAGGGGAGGCACTGAAGCTTTCTTT. J is TRBJ1-1 and V is TRBV7-2, with 9 bases lining up with TRBD1. Germline CDR1 reads SGHTA; CDR2 reads FQGNSA. CDR3 size: 16 residues. Unmatched junction bases numbered 11, after V lost 5 bases and J lost 4 bases.

This clone occurred a few times. The genes are TRBV30 and TRBJ2-7; either TRBD1 or TRBD2 may supply D (5 bases each). The V end was cut by 1 base, the J end by 1 base, with 17 bases between. Germline CDR1 and CDR2: GTSNPN and SVGIG (reference sequence). CDR3 length: 16 amino acids. CDR3 nucleotides: TGTGCCTGGAGTGGGGAATGGGGGACGGAGTCCTACGAGCAGTACTTC. Protein sequence: CAWSGEWGTESYEQYF.

There are a few counts of this clone. The chain joins TRBV7-3 to TRBJ2-1; 7 bases are shared with TRBD2. The germline V gene has CDR1 SGHTA and CDR2 FQGTGA. Unmatched junction bases numbered 5, after V lost 5 bases and J lost 4 bases. The CDR3 loop spans 14 amino acids. In DNA, the CDR3 is TGTGCCAGCAGCAGAGCCGGGAGGTACAATGAGCAGTTCTTC. Protein: CASSRAGRYNEQFF.

This CDR3 reads CASSLQAGLTDTQYF. CDR3 in DNA: TGTGCCAGCAGCTTACAAGCGGGCCTCACAGATACGCAGTATTTT. The chain carries TRBV7-8 and TRBJ2-3; weak D call: TRBD2 (6 bases). V lost 2 bases, J lost 2 bases, and 11 bases lay in between. This CDR3 contains 15 residues. CDR1 SGHVS and CDR2 FQNEAQ come from the germline V gene.

This clone was counted only a few times. The rearrangement joins TRBV29-1 to TRBJ1-4; 10 bases match TRBD1. This CDR3 contains 12 residues. Trimming at V came to 4 bases and at J to 7 bases, leaving 0 bases not matched to a gene. Per the germline V gene, CDR1 is SQVTM and CDR2 is ANQGSEA. The CDR3 nucleotides are TGCAGCGTTGGGACAGGGGGTGAAAAACTGTTTTTT. Its translation is CSVGTGGEKLFF. The whole variable domain, filled in from reference TRBV29-1 and TRBJ1-4, reads SAVISQKPSRDICQRGTSLTIQCQVDSQVTMMFWYRQQPGQSLTLIATANQGSEATYESGFVIDKFPISRPNLTFSTLTVSNMSPEDSSIYLCSVGTGGEKLFFGSGTQLSVL.

The chain employs TRBV5-1 and TRBJ1-4; D gene uncertain. Germline V gene sequence: CDR1 SGHRS, CDR2 YFSETQ. This CDR3 has 14 residues. The germline V and J ends were trimmed by 1 base and 0 bases, with 4 bases remaining between them. CDR3 coding DNA: TGCGCCAGCAGCTTGCAGGCAACTAATGAAAAACTGTTTTTT. Protein product: CASSLQATNEKLFF.

The table lists this clone with a few counts. The chain is built from TRBV15 and TRBJ2-1; perhaps TRBD1 as D (5 bases). The CDR3 sequence is 15 residues long. From germline, CDR1 is LNHNV and CDR2 YYDKDF (reference sequence). Trimming stripped 1 base from V and 1 base from J, with 8 bases between. CDR3 residues: CATSRGDRSYNEQFF. The DNA for the CDR3 is TGTGCCACCAGCAGAGGAGACAGATCCTACAATGAGCAGTTCTTC.